Listed here is a single T cell receptor beta chain. The antigen is unknown. Together with a sample-barcoded 5' primer, a J-beta primer mix was included in a second PCR lasting about 7 to 11 cycles. One entry per CDR3 protein results from TCRdb running MiXCR on the 5' RACE reads. This table holds 1.5 million to 2 million distinct CDR3 sequences, 28% found once. This sample is drawn from a study of blood T cells in healthy people across ages. Whole-study results and caveats: Estimated diversity, derived from one million T cells, was regarded as an underestimate. The study could not conclusively compare naive and antigen-experienced cells, given its unsorted PBMCs.

Between the trimmed V and J ends, which lost 4 bases and 4 bases, there was a span of 18 bases. The CDR3 runs to 16 residues. CDR1 is SGHTS, CDR2 YDEGEE, per germline. The V and J genes are TRBV5-8 and TRBJ1-5; possibly TRBD1 for D (5 bases). The clonotype originates from a woman under 40 in good health. The specimen sequenced was blood. The CDR3 spells CASSRNSGVRNQPQHF. DNA for the CDR3: TGTGCCAGCAGCCGAAACTCGGGGGTGCGAAATCAGCCCCAGCATTTT.